These T cell receptor beta chains were read from a single sample in a study of shared clonotypes between healthy human individuals. Using immunoSEQ multiplex PCR, the repertoire was profiled, and TCRdb retains in-frame clones only, with some absent. Of about 990,000 clones listed, more than 75% are singletons. Sequenced sample: memory CD4+ T cells from PBMCs. The origin of the receptors is a man in his late teens or twenties in good health. Some clones in this sample may be carry-over from other donors' samples. The CDR3 runs from the conserved cysteine through the conserved F or W. Fields, in order: clone size, V gene, J gene, D gene, CDR3 protein, CDR3 DNA. D genes are given only for firm matches. Clone size is given for some rows only: seen once, a few or many times, or a class if the clone is expanded.

size: -; V: TRBV15; J: TRBJ1-1; D: -; CDR3: CATSRERENTEAFF; DNA: TGTGCCACCAGCAGAGAACGAGAGAACACTGAAGCTTTCTTT
size: -; V: TRBV6-5; J: TRBJ1-2; D: TRBD1; CDR3: CASRGTGNYGYTF; DNA: TGTGCCAGCAGGGGGACAGGCAACTATGGCTACACCTTC
size: once; V: TRBV6-1; J: TRBJ2-1; D: TRBD2; CDR3: CASRTSGSSYNEQFF; DNA: TGTGCCAGTCGGACTAGCGGGTCCTCCTACAATGAGCAGTTCTTC
size: -; V: TRBV28; J: TRBJ1-2; D: TRBD1; CDR3: CASSLLGTAPRSSYTF; DNA: TGTGCCAGCAGTTTATTAGGGACAGCCCCCCGAAGTAGCTACACCTTC
size: -; V: TRBV7-9; J: TRBJ2-3; D: -; CDR3: CASGSVDTQYF; DNA: TGTGCCAGCGGGAGTGTGGATACGCAGTATTTT
size: -; V: TRBV5-1; J: TRBJ1-2; D: -; CDR3: CASSPGNYGYTF; DNA: TGCGCCAGCAGCCCAGGAAACTATGGCTACACCTTC
size: once; V: TRBV19; J: TRBJ2-7; D: -; CDR3: CASSQGRRGTTSYEQYF; DNA: TGTGCCAGTAGTCAGGGCCGCCGCGGGACAACTTCCTACGAGCAGTACTTC
size: once; V: TRBV28; J: TRBJ1-2; D: -; CDR3: CAIPGGVGYTF; DNA: TGTGCCATTCCTGGGGGCGTTGGCTACACCTTC
size: -; V: TRBV5-1; J: TRBJ1-1; D: TRBD1; CDR3: CASRYQGATEAFF; DNA: TGCGCCAGCAGGTATCAGGGGGCCACTGAAGCTTTCTTT
size: -; V: TRBV7-2; J: TRBJ2-2; D: TRBD2; CDR3: CASSRTSGRGMDTGELFF; DNA: TGTGCCAGCAGTCGGACTAGCGGGAGGGGCATGGACACCGGGGAGCTGTTTTTT
size: -; V: TRBV5-1; J: TRBJ1-2; D: -; CDR3: CASSSGINDYGYTF; DNA: TGCGCCAGCAGCTCGGGGATTAATGACTATGGCTACACCTTC
size: -; V: TRBV4-1; J: TRBJ1-1; D: TRBD1; CDR3: CASSQDSGRGWAFF; DNA: TGCGCCAGCAGCCAAGATAGTGGCAGGGGGTGGGCTTTCTTT
size: -; V: TRBV5-1; J: TRBJ1-5; D: TRBD1; CDR3: CASSLEGQGSSNQPQHF; DNA: TGCGCCAGCAGCTTGGAGGGACAGGGTAGCAGCAATCAGCCCCAGCATTTT
size: -; V: TRBV19; J: TRBJ2-4; D: -; CDR3: CASSGLGSSVRNIQYF; DNA: TGTGCCAGTAGTGGCCTCGGGAGTTCAGTCCGGAACATTCAGTACTTC
size: -; V: TRBV4-1; J: TRBJ2-2; D: TRBD1; CDR3: CASSSGQARNTGELFF; DNA: TGCGCCAGCAGCTCGGGACAGGCGAGGAACACCGGGGAGCTGTTTTTT
size: -; V: TRBV6-1; J: TRBJ1-5; D: -; CDR3: CASSFGPGGQPQHF; DNA: TGTGCCAGCAGTTTCGGACCGGGGGGCCAGCCCCAGCATTTT
size: -; V: TRBV10-3; J: TRBJ2-1; D: TRBD2; CDR3: CAISPGLAGGDEQFF; DNA: TGTGCCATCAGCCCGGGACTAGCGGGAGGAGATGAGCAGTTCTTC
size: -; V: TRBV7-8; J: TRBJ2-3; D: TRBD2; CDR3: CASSAGLVSTDTQYF; DNA: TGTGCCAGCAGCGCTGGACTAGTCAGCACAGATACGCAGTATTTT
size: -; V: TRBV28; J: TRBJ1-4; D: -; CDR3: CASSPRVLWMGNEKLFF; DNA: TGTGCCAGCAGTCCTCGGGTGCTTTGGATGGGGAATGAAAAACTGTTTTTT
size: -; V: TRBV5-6; J: TRBJ2-5; D: -; CDR3: CASSVAPVQLQETQYF; DNA: TGTGCCAGCAGCGTGGCCCCGGTCCAGCTTCAAGAGACCCAGTACTTC
size: -; V: TRBV27; J: TRBJ1-1; D: -; CDR3: CASSTRQSPEAFF; DNA: TGTGCCAGCAGTACCCGACAGTCCCCTGAAGCTTTCTTT
size: once; V: TRBV6-6; J: TRBJ1-4; D: TRBD1; CDR3: CASRPGTVDEKLFF; DNA: TGTGCCAGCAGACCCGGGACAGTCGATGAAAAACTGTTTTTT
size: -; V: TRBV23-1; J: TRBJ2-2; D: TRBD2; CDR3: CASSQTSGRRVNTGELFF; DNA: TGCGCCAGCAGTCAGACTAGCGGGAGGAGAGTTAACACCGGGGAGCTGTTTTTT
size: -; V: TRBV4-1; J: TRBJ1-5; D: -; CDR3: CASSQVGYSNQPQHF; DNA: TGCGCCAGCAGCCAAGTCGGGTATAGCAATCAGCCCCAGCATTTT
size: -; V: TRBV28; J: TRBJ1-1; D: -; CDR3: CASSTSSGWEKAFF; DNA: TGTGCCAGCAGTACCTCCAGTGGGTGGGAGAAAGCTTTCTTT
size: -; V: TRBV10-3; J: TRBJ2-1; D: TRBD1; CDR3: CAIRDTGTAYNEQFF; DNA: TGTGCCATCAGAGATACCGGGACAGCCTACAATGAGCAGTTCTTC
size: once; V: TRBV7-2; J: TRBJ2-1; D: -; CDR3: CASSVRTGRGENEQFF; DNA: TGTGCCAGCAGCGTGAGGACAGGTCGCGGGGAAAATGAGCAGTTCTTC
size: -; V: TRBV28; J: TRBJ2-4; D: -; CDR3: CASNAGNENIQYF; DNA: TGTGCCAGCAATGCGGGCAACGAAAACATTCAGTACTTC
size: -; V: TRBV4-1; J: TRBJ1-2; D: -; CDR3: CASSQDKAQQDGPNYGYTF; DNA: TGCGCCAGCAGCCAAGACAAAGCCCAGCAGGACGGACCCAACTATGGCTACACCTTC
size: -; V: TRBV18; J: TRBJ2-2; D: TRBD1; CDR3: CASSPRRTGLLNTGELFF; DNA: TGTGCCAGCTCACCACGGAGGACAGGGCTACTGAACACCGGGGAGCTGTTTTTT
size: -; V: TRBV5-5; J: TRBJ1-1; D: -; CDR3: CASSFGHAMNTEAFF; DNA: TGTGCCAGCAGCTTTGGGCATGCCATGAACACTGAAGCTTTCTTT
size: -; V: TRBV9; J: TRBJ2-7; D: -; CDR3: CPTPDEQYF; DNA: TGTCCCACCCCCGACGAGCAGTACTTC
size: -; V: TRBV5-1; J: TRBJ1-2; D: TRBD1; CDR3: CASSLGDRGLGYGYTF; DNA: TGCGCCAGCAGCTTGGGAGACAGGGGGCTCGGCTATGGCTACACCTTC
size: -; V: TRBV7-8; J: TRBJ2-1; D: -; CDR3: CASGPFLGVSYNEQFF; DNA: TGTGCCAGCGGTCCTTTCCTCGGGGTCTCCTACAATGAGCAGTTCTTC
size: few; V: TRBV6-1; J: TRBJ2-1; D: TRBD2; CDR3: CASYTGTIINEQFF; DNA: TGTGCCAGCTATACCGGGACTATTATTAATGAGCAGTTCTTC
size: -; V: TRBV5-1; J: TRBJ1-2; D: -; CDR3: CASTRGSSMGYTF; DNA: TGCGCCAGCACCCGGGGGTCTTCTATGGGCTACACCTTC
size: -; V: TRBV30; J: TRBJ1-1; D: -; CDR3: CAWSDGATEAFF; DNA: TGTGCCTGGAGTGATGGGGCCACTGAAGCTTTCTTT
size: -; V: TRBV6-5; J: TRBJ2-7; D: TRBD1; CDR3: CASSYSGTGVEQYF; DNA: TGTGCCAGCAGTTACTCCGGGACAGGGGTTGAGCAGTACTTC
size: -; V: TRBV28; J: TRBJ1-4; D: TRBD1; CDR3: CASSSSRTGRLLFF; DNA: TGTGCCAGCAGTTCGTCCCGGACAGGCCGTCTCCTGTTTTTT
size: many; V: TRBV14; J: TRBJ1-2; D: TRBD1; CDR3: CASSQAGAGTVNSYGYTF; DNA: TGTGCCAGCAGCCAAGCGGGCGCCGGGACAGTTAATAGTTATGGCTACACCTTC
size: -; V: TRBV9; J: TRBJ1-2; D: TRBD1; CDR3: CASSERDSLYGDGYTF; DNA: TGTGCCAGCAGCGAACGGGACAGCCTCTACGGCGATGGCTACACCTTC
size: -; V: TRBV4-3; J: TRBJ2-7; D: TRBD1; CDR3: CASSQDLGTAHSYEQYF; DNA: TGCGCCAGCAGCCAAGATCTTGGGACAGCCCACTCCTACGAGCAGTACTTC